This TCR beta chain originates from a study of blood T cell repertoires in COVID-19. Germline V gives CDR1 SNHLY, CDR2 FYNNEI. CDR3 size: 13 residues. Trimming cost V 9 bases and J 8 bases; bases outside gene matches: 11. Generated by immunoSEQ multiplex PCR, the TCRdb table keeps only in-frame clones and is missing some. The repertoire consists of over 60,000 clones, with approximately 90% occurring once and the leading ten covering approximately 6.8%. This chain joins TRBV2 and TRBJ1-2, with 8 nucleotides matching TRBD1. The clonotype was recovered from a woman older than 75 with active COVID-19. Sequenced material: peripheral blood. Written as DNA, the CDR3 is TGTGCCAGTCCAACGGCAGGGGGCTGGGGCTACACCTTC. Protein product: CASPTAGGWGYTF.